Following are 11 T cell receptor beta chains from one sample sequenced in a study of T-cell reconstitution after alpha-beta-depleted transplantation in children. Unique molecular identifiers were used in preparing the TCRbeta library. TCRdb re-analysed the PCR reads in MiXCR, keeping a single row per CDR3 protein. Altogether fewer than 700,000 distinct CDR3 sequences are present, 10% to 15% being singletons, with the ten largest covering 2% to 2.5%. The sequencing used PBMCs, mostly from graft donor cells, collected 360 days after TCRalphabeta/CD19-depleted stem cell transplant. The receptors come from a male patient aged 10 to 17 who had a stem cell transplant for acute myeloid leukemia, so the T cells may come from the graft donor.

This clonotype was counted between two and nine times. This sequence joins TRBV2 and TRBJ2-7; 7 bases are a match to TRBD2. CDR1 and CDR2 from the germline V gene are SNHLY and FYNNEI. V dropped 6 bases and J dropped 6; count of bases not matched to a gene: 5. The CDR3 loop spans 12 amino acids. The CDR3 DNA is TGTGCCAGCAGCAGCGGGAACAGCGAGCAGTACTTC. Its translation: CASSSGNSEQYF.

The V and J genes are TRBV20-1 and TRBJ2-1; 7 nucleotides match TRBD1. The V segment lost 3 bases and the J segment 6 bases; nucleotides outside the gene matches: 5. CDR3 length: 13 residues. The V gene's germline CDR1 is DFQATT and CDR2 SNEGSKA (reference sequence). The CDR3 is CSASRQGFNEQFF. As DNA, the CDR3 is TGCAGTGCTAGTAGACAGGGTTTCAATGAGCAGTTCTTC.

The chain carries TRBV10-3 and TRBJ2-2, with TRBD2 as a possible D gene (6 bases). Trimming removed 4 bases at V and 0 bases at J, with 12 bases between. CDR1 is ENHRY, CDR2 SYGVKD, per germline. The CDR3 loop spans 16 amino acids. The CDR3 loop reads CAISGRWGANTGELFF. DNA of the CDR3: TGTGCCATCAGTGGGCGATGGGGGGCGAACACCGGGGAGCTGTTTTTT.

This clonotype was seen ten or more times. The chain uses TRBV20-1 and TRBJ2-3; 7 bases match TRBD2. Germline CDR1 and CDR2: DFQATT and SNEGSKA (reference sequence). This CDR3 spans 16 amino acids. V trimming: 0 bases; J trimming: 4 bases; junction bases outside the gene matches: 10. This CDR3 reads CSARDHLADWADTQYF. The CDR3, as DNA: TGCAGTGCTAGAGATCATCTAGCGGATTGGGCAGATACGCAGTATTTT.

There are many counts of this clonotype. The genes are TRBV5-5 and TRBJ2-5; 10 bases map to TRBD2. The germline CDR1 and CDR2 sequences are SGHKS and YYEKEE (reference sequence). The J segment lost 3 bases and the V segment lost 2 bases, leaving 4 bases of the junction unmatched. The CDR3 consists of 15 residues. CDR3 sequence: CASSFFGLAEETQYF. The CDR3 nucleotides read TGTGCCAGCAGCTTTTTCGGACTAGCGGAAGAGACCCAGTACTTC.

This clonotype was observed a few times. The rearrangement joins TRBV29-1 to TRBJ2-1, with a tentative D call TRBD2 (5 bases). Trimming took 8 bases from V and 8 from J, leaving 19 bases between them. This CDR3 is 13 amino acids long. Per the germline V gene, CDR1 is SQVTM and CDR2 is ANQGSEA. The DNA for the CDR3 is TGCAGCACCCCCGAGGGCCGAATCGATGAGCAGTTCTTC. Translated: CSTPEGRIDEQFF.

The V gene is TRBV27, the J gene TRBJ2-5, with a possible D match to TRBD1 (6 bases). Between the trimmed V and J ends, which lost 7 bases and 5 bases, there was a span of 14 bases. There are 13 residues in the CDR3. Germline lookup yields CDR1 MNHEY and CDR2 SMNVEV (reference sequence). CDR3: CASTPQGRETQYF. Here the CDR3 DNA reads TGTGCCAGCACACCCCAGGGGCGGGAGACCCAGTACTTC.

V gene TRBV2 combines with J gene TRBJ2-1; 7 positions match TRBD1. The CDR3 is 13 amino acids. CDR1 is SNHLY, CDR2 FYNNEI, per germline. The CDR3 is CVLTGDTYNEQFF. The DNA of the CDR3 is TGTGTCCTTACAGGGGATACCTACAATGAGCAGTTCTTC. The variable domain in full, completed from reference TRBV2 and TRBJ2-1, reads EPEVTQTPSHQVTQMGQEVILRCVPISNHLYFYWYRQILGQKVEFLVSFYNNEISEKSEIFDDQFSVERPDGSNFTLKIRSTKLEDSAMYFCVLTGDTYNEQFFGPGTRLTVL.

The chain has TRBV2 and TRBJ2-7, with D possibly being TRBD1 or TRBD2 (5 bases each). The ends were cut back, 6 bases at V and 1 base at J, with 10 bases in the middle. This CDR3 is 13 amino acids long. Germline CDR1 reads SNHLY; CDR2 reads FYNNEI. CDR3 DNA sequence: TGTGCCAGCAGGGGGGAGATTTCCTACGAGCAGTACTTC. Protein sequence: CASRGEISYEQYF.

This clonotype was detected ten times or more. The chain has TRBV7-2 and TRBJ1-2, with D perhaps matching TRBD1 (5 bases). CDR3 length: 16 amino acids. Trimming left V 2 bases short and J 2 bases short, with 15 bases between. The germline CDR1 and CDR2 sequences are SGHTA and FQGNSA. This CDR3 is CASSLRWEGSNYGYTF. In DNA form, the CDR3 reads TGTGCCAGCAGCTTAAGATGGGAGGGGTCCAACTATGGCTACACCTTC.

This clonotype was recorded a few times. The chain has TRBV20-1 and TRBJ2-7; D possibly corresponds to TRBD2 (6 bases). This CDR3 has 11 residues. Looked up from germline, CDR1 is DFQATT and CDR2 is SNEGSKA (reference sequence). Trimming took 6 bases from V and 3 from J, leaving 9 bases between them. For the CDR3, the DNA is TGCAGTGCGCTAGCGCTCTACGAGCAGTACTTC. It specifies CSALALYEQYF.